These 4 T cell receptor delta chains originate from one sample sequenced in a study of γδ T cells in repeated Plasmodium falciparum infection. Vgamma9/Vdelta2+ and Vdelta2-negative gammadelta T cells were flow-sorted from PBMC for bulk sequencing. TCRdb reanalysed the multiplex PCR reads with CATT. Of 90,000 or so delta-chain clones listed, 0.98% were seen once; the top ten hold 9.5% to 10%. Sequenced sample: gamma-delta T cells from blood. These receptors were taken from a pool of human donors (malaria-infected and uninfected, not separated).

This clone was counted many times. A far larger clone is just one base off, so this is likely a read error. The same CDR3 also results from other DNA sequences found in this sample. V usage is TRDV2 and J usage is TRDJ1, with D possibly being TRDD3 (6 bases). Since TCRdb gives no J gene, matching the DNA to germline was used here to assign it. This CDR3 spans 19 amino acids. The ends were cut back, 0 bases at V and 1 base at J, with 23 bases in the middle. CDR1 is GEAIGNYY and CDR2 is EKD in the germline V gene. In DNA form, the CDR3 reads TGTGCCTGTGACACCACTCCCGTACTGGGAGATACTGCCACCGATAAACTCATCTTT. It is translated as CACDTTPVLGDTATDKLIF.

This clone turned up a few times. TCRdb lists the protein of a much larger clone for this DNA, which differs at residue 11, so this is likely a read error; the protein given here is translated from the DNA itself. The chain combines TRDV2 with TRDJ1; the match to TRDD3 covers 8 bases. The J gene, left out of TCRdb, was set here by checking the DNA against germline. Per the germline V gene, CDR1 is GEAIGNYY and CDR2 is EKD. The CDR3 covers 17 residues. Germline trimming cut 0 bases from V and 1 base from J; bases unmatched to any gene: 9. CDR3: CACDTVTGGPSTDKLIF. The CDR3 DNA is TGTGCCTGTGACACCGTGACTGGGGGCCCATCCACCGATAAACTCATCTTT.

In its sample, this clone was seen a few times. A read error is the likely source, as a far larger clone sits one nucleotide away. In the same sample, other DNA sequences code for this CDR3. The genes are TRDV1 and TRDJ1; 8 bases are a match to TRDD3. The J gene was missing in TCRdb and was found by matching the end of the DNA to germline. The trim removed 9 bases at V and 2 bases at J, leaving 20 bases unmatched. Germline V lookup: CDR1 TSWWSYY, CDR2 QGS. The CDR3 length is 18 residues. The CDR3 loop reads CALGTRPWGTHETDKLIF. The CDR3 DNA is TGTGCTCTAGGGACCAGACCCTGGGGGACCCACGAGACCGATAAACTCATCTTT.

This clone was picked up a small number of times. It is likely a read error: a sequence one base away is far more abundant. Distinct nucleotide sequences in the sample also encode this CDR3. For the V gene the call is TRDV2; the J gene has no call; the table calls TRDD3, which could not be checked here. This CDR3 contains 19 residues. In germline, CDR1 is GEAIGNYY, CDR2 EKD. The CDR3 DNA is TGTGCCTGTGACACCGTCTCTTTTACTGGGGGTCCGTACACCGATAAGCTCATCTTT. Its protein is CACDTVSFTGGPYTDKLIF.